The following is a T cell receptor (beta chain) sequence with its context. This sample is part of a study of shared clonotypes between healthy human individuals. Here immunoSEQ multiplex PCR was the method, and the copy in TCRdb shows in-frame clones only, minus some. The sample consists of around 2,000,000 clones, over 85% of them appearing once. The CDR3 has 17 amino acids. Trimming at V came to 2 bases and at J to 6 bases, leaving 10 bases not matched to a gene. Germline V CDR1 and CDR2: MDHEN, SYDVKM. Naivety among CD8 cells was defined by CD45RO negativity and positive CCR7 selection, thereby excluding terminally differentiated effector memory CD45RA+ cells.

The chain combines TRBV28 with TRBJ1-6; TRBD1 matches at 7 bases. The TCR sequence derives from a man between 18 and 35 years old in good health. The sequencing input was naive CD8+ T cells sorted from blood. The CDR3 here is CASSLGSSGTANSPLHF. Written as DNA, the CDR3 is TGTGCCAGCAGTTTAGGTTCAAGTGGGACAGCTAATTCACCCCTCCACTTT.